Described below is a single T cell receptor beta chain sequence and its context. Source study methods: Counts of nucleated cells, estimated from reference gene primer amplification, were obtained. Data came from immunoSEQ multiplex PCR; TCRdb stores just in-frame clones and leaves some out. The D gene and trimming were derived from the DNA, and the V and J assignments and clone size from that table. This table holds about 64,000 clones, about 86% found once. CDR1 WNHNN and CDR2 SYGVQD come from the germline V gene (reference sequence). The CDR3 sequence is 14 residues long. Between the trimmed V and J ends, which lost 11 bases and 4 bases, there was a span of 20 bases. This record comes from a study of blood T cell repertoires in COVID-19. Study-level background: COVID-19 samples collected from the United States, Italy and Spain covered acute and convalescent phases. PBMCs, B-cell-depleted T cells, or T cells provided the cDNA or gDNA that made up the material.

The clonotype originates from a man aged 40-55 years with acute or convalescent COVID-19. The V call is TRBV10-1, the J call TRBJ1-1; tentatively, D is TRBD1 (6 bases). Specimen: peripheral blood. CDR3 bases: TGCGCCGGGGCACCAGGGGAGATAGGCACTGAAGCTTTCTTT. It specifies CAGAPGEIGTEAFF.